What follows are 21 T cell receptor beta chains derived from one specimen sequenced in a study of human T cells and chemical hapten exposure. TCRdb processed the RACE reads anew with MiXCR; each CDR3 protein has one entry. Seen here are about 89,000 distinct CDR3 sequences, roughly 13% observed once, and the top ten hold approximately 5.2%. Time point meaning: patch test 3, about 24 weeks after DPC sensitization. Indicated treatment: therapeutic diphenylcyclopropenone sensitization with weekly scalp DPC. This specimen consisted of whole blood, obtained in connection with sensitization to the hapten diphenylcyclopropenone (DPC). These TCRs come from a woman aged 50 to 60 with alopecia areata. Some clones in this sample may be carry-over from other donors' samples.

This chain uses TRBV5-1 with TRBJ2-7; 9 nucleotides match TRBD2. V was pared by 0 bases and J by 5 bases, with 9 bases of the junction left unmatched. Germline-derived CDR1 and CDR2 are SGHRS and YFSETQ. CDR3 length: 16 amino acids. CDR3 in amino acids: CASSLGGRAGANEQYF. For the CDR3, the DNA is TGCGCCAGCAGCTTGGGCGGGAGGGCCGGAGCGAACGAGCAGTACTTC.

This rearrangement joins TRBV2 to TRBJ1-5, with D tentatively TRBD1 (6 bases). The CDR3 contains 15 residues. Trimming took off 0 bases at V and 7 bases at J, with 13 bases between the two ends. The germline CDR1 and CDR2 sequences are SNHLY and FYNNEI. DNA for the CDR3: TGTGCCAGCAGTGAAGCGCCCGGGGGCCACCAGCCCCAGCATTTT. Translation: CASSEAPGGHQPQHF.

This clonotype has a count of ten or more. The chain recombines TRBV6-1 with TRBJ1-2; D ambiguous. This CDR3 has 13 residues. Germline lookup yields CDR1 MNHNS and CDR2 SASEGT. V gave up 5 bases and J gave up 0 bases, with 7 bases separating them. The CDR3 is CASSLGTNYGYTF. The CDR3 DNA sequence: TGTGCCAGCAGTTTAGGTACTAACTATGGCTACACCTTC.

This clonotype turned up a few times. The chain combines TRBV30 with TRBJ2-7, with D unclear. Per the germline V gene, CDR1 is GTSNPN and CDR2 is SVGIG (reference sequence). CDR3 length: 12 amino acids. Trimming removed 3 bases from V and 5 bases from J, with 11 bases in between. The CDR3 here is CAWSPNSHEQYF. CDR3 bases: TGTGCCTGGAGCCCGAACAGCCACGAGCAGTACTTC.

There are many counts of this clonotype. The CDR3 region has the DNA TGTGCCAGCAGCTTCCCTACTCAGGCAGATACGCAGTATTTT. As protein: CASSFPTQADTQYF. V and J are TRBV7-6 and TRBJ2-3; no definite D call. Trimming took off 3 bases at V and 4 bases at J, with 11 bases between the two ends. CDR3 length equals 14 residues. Per germline, CDR1 SGHVS and CDR2 FNYEAQ. The complete variable domain, with remaining parts taken from reference TRBV7-6 and TRBJ2-3, reads GAGVSQSPRYKVTKRGQDVALRCDPISGHVSLYWYRQALGQGPEFLTYFNYEAQQDKSGLPNDRFSAERPEGSISTLTIQRTEQRDSAMYRCASSFPTQADTQYFGPGTRLTVL.

V gene TRBV27 combines with J gene TRBJ1-1, with 7 bases identical to TRBD1. The V and J ends lost 6 bases and 11 bases, in that order; junction bases with no gene match: 12. The V gene's germline CDR1 is MNHEY and CDR2 SMNVEV (reference sequence). CDR3 size: 13 residues. The CDR3 DNA reads as TGTGCCAGCAGGCCCGCGGGACAGCGCTTCGCTTTCTTT. This translates into CASRPAGQRFAFF.

This clonotype was seen a few times. CDR3 coding DNA: TGTGCCAGTAGTCCTGACAGGGGTTTTGGGGCCAACGTCCTGACTTTC. It translates to CASSPDRGFGANVLTF. The chain combines TRBV19 with TRBJ2-6; 8 bases are shared with TRBD1. Germline CDR1 and CDR2: LNHDA and SQIVND (reference sequence). V lost 5 bases and J lost 3; bases outside the gene matches: 6. This CDR3 is 16 amino acids long. Full variable domain (outside the CDR3, taken from reference TRBV19 and TRBJ2-6): DGGITQSPKYLFRKEGQNVTLSCEQNLNHDAMYWYRQDPGQGLRLIYYSQIVNDFQKGDIAEGYSVSREKKESFPLTVTSAQKNPTAFYLCASSPDRGFGANVLTFGAGSRLTVL.

V gene TRBV7-2 combines with J gene TRBJ2-3; D call uncertain. The V end was cut by 5 bases, the J end by 0 bases, with 18 bases between. The CDR3 spans 17 residues. CDR1 is SGHTA and CDR2 is FQGNSA in the germline V gene. CDR3 sequence (DNA): TGTGCCAGCAGCAGAAGGGCCAGCGTTTCTAGCACAGATACGCAGTATTTT. Its translation is CASSRRASVSSTDTQYF.

The sample holds many counts of this clonotype. The rearrangement links TRBV7-9 to TRBJ2-3; TRBD2 agrees at 9 bases. J lost 0 bases, V lost 5 bases, and 12 bases had no gene match. Germline loops: CDR1 SEHNR, CDR2 FQNEAQ (reference sequence). This CDR3 comprises 18 residues. The CDR3 is CASSPGGSGSLSTDTQYF. The CDR3 DNA is TGTGCCAGCAGCCCCGGGGGTAGCGGGAGCCTTAGCACAGATACGCAGTATTTT.

Ten or more counts support this clonotype. CDR3 in DNA: TGCAGTCCCTCAGGACAGTACTTC. As protein: CSPSGQYF. The chain combines TRBV20-1 with TRBJ2-5; the D is unclear. The CDR3 spans 8 residues. The germline V gene has CDR1 DFQATT and CDR2 SNEGSKA (reference sequence). Trimming stripped 8 bases from V and 11 bases from J, with 9 bases between.

This clonotype came up a few times. The CDR3 region is CASTAEAGGSGANVLTF. The CDR3 DNA reads as TGTGCCAGCACCGCGGAAGCGGGAGGGTCAGGGGCCAACGTCCTGACTTTC. V usage is TRBV7-8 and J usage is TRBJ2-6, with 10 bases lining up with TRBD2. The V and J ends lost 7 bases and 4 bases, in that order; junction bases with no gene match: 10. The germline V gene has CDR1 SGHVS and CDR2 FQNEAQ. The CDR3 totals 17 residues.

Of note for this clonotype: This may arise from a read error, as a much more abundant clone is one base away. The chain combines TRBV5-1 with TRBJ1-1; possible D gene TRBD1, 5 bases. The CDR3 runs 14 residues. Germline CDR1 and CDR2: SGHRS and YFSETQ. CDR3 nucleotides: TGCGCCAGCAGCTTGGCCGGGACCGGCCCTGAAGCTATCTTT. Its translation: CASSLAGTGPEAIF.

CDR3 loop: CASSPDITYEQYF. CDR3 nucleotide sequence: TGTGCCAGCAGCCCCGACATAACCTACGAGCAGTACTTC. V is TRBV12-5 and J is TRBJ2-7; D not resolved. The CDR3 length is 13 residues. Germline lookup yields CDR1 LGHNT and CDR2 FRNRAP.

The rearrangement links TRBV7-9 to TRBJ2-1; 10 bases are shared with TRBD2. With V trimmed by 5 bases and J by 4 bases, 8 bases remained unmatched. The CDR3 length is 16 residues. CDR1 is SEHNR and CDR2 is FQNEAQ in the germline V gene (reference sequence). The CDR3 coding sequence is TGTGCCAGCAGCGCGCCGCTAGCGGGAGTTTACAATGAGCAGTTCTTC. Translation: CASSAPLAGVYNEQFF.

The sample holds many counts of this clonotype. This chain links TRBV6-5 with TRBJ1-5, with 7 bases aligning to TRBD1. The CDR3 extends over 14 amino acids. With V trimmed by 8 bases and J by 5 bases, 9 bases remained unmatched. The germline V gene has CDR1 MNHEY and CDR2 SVGAGI. Here the CDR3 DNA reads TGTGCCAGCGGAACAGGGGTAGGGGATCAGCCCCAGCATTTT. Translation: CASGTGVGDQPQHF.

This clonotype was observed many times. This chain uses TRBV30 with TRBJ2-7, with unresolved D. Germline CDR1 and CDR2: GTSNPN and SVGIG (reference sequence). The CDR3 is made up of 12 amino acids. V gave up 0 bases and J gave up 4 bases, with 7 bases separating them. In DNA, the CDR3 is TGTGCCTGGAGTGTAAAACTTTACGAGCAGTACTTC. Protein: CAWSVKLYEQYF.

Notes on this clonotype: One end of the junction does not line up with germline, which may come from a read error. The chain links TRBV7-2 to TRBJ2-7; perhaps D is TRBD1 or TRBD2 (5 bases each). CDR1 is SGHTA, CDR2 FQGNSA, per germline. The CDR3 runs 16 residues. The chain's CDR3 is CVSSLGTGNNLYEQYF. CDR3 bases: TGTGTCAGCAGCCTCGGGACGGGGAACAATCTCTACGAGCAGTACTTC.

V usage is TRBV28 and J usage is TRBJ2-7; D is unresolved. This CDR3 is 13 amino acids long. V gave up 3 bases and J gave up 3 bases, with 9 bases separating them. CDR1 MDHEN and CDR2 SYDVKM come from the germline V gene. In DNA, the CDR3 is TGTGCCAGCAGTTTCGGGCCGGACTACGAGCAGTACTTC. Translating it yields CASSFGPDYEQYF.

V gene TRBV7-9 combines with J gene TRBJ1-1; no clear D gene. In germline, CDR1 is SEHNR, CDR2 FQNEAQ (reference sequence). The length of the CDR3 is 17 residues. V was pared by 2 bases and J by 0 bases, with 16 bases between. CDR3 region: CASSLTGNRVMNTEAFF. As DNA, the CDR3 is TGTGCCAGCAGCTTAACTGGGAATCGAGTCATGAACACTGAAGCTTTCTTT.

In this sample, this clonotype turned up a few times. The genes are TRBV9 and TRBJ2-5; D ambiguous. Trimming shortened V by 3 bases and J by 5 bases, and 17 bases separated the two germline ends. Germline CDR1 is SGDLS and CDR2 is YYNGEE. The CDR3 runs to 15 residues. CDR3 residues: CASSADDSSMETQYF. The CDR3 coding sequence is TGTGCCAGCAGCGCGGACGATTCGTCAATGGAGACCCAGTACTTC.

This chain joins TRBV7-2 and TRBJ2-4; D is ambiguous. CDR1 and CDR2 from the germline V gene are SGHTA and FQGNSA. The CDR3 sequence is 18 residues long. V lost 1 base and J 0 bases, leaving 16 bases between the germline ends. The CDR3 spells CASSLVTRAELAKNIQYF. CDR3 nucleotides: TGTGCCAGCAGCTTAGTTACCCGGGCAGAACTAGCCAAAAACATTCAGTACTTC.